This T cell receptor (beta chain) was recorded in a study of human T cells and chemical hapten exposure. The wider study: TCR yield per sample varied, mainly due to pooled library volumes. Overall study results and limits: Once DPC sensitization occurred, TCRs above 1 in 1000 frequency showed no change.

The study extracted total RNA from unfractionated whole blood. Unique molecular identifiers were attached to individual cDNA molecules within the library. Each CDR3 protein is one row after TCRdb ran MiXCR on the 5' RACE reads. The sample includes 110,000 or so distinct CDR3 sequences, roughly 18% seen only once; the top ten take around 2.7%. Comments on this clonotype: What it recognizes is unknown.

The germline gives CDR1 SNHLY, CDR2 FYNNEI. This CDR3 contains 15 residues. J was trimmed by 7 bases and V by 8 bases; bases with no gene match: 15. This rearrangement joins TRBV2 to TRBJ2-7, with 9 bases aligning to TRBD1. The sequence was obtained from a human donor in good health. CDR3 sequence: CASEKPGQGPREQYF. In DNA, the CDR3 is TGTGCCAGCGAGAAACCGGGACAGGGACCGAGGGAGCAGTACTTC.